This is a list of T cell receptor beta chains from one sample in a study of HIV-infected patients and healthy controls. TCRdb itself ran the 5' RACE reads through MiXCR, one entry per CDR3 protein. Among 19,000 or so distinct CDR3 sequences listed, 12% were seen once. Specimen: blood. These receptors all come from an adult in good health. The CDR3 runs from the conserved cysteine through the conserved F or W. The D gene is left open where the match is weak. Some rows mark clone size as missing; the rest say once, few, many or name a class of expanded clone.

NA,few,TRBV4-3,TRBJ2-7,CASSQERALMDEQYF,TGCGCCAGCAGCCAGGAACGCGCCCTAATGGACGAGCAGTACTTC
TRBD2,few,TRBV9,TRBJ2-3,CASSVGGLETDTQYF,TGTGCCAGCAGCGTAGGGGGACTAGAAACAGATACGCAGTATTTT
NA,few,TRBV10-3,TRBJ1-1,CAISVRENTEAFF,TGTGCCATCAGTGTGAGAGAAAACACTGAAGCTTTCTTT
TRBD2,many,TRBV4-3,TRBJ2-1,CASSQGGLAGPQFF,TGCGCCAGCAGCCAAGGTGGCCTAGCGGGGCCGCAGTTCTTC
NA,many,TRBV7-6,TRBJ1-6,CASSFPPGGSPLHF,TGTGCCAGCAGCTTTCCTCCCGGGGGTTCACCCCTCCACTTT
NA,many,TRBV19,TRBJ2-2,CASSIGLYTGELFF,TGTGCCAGTAGTATCGGGCTTTACACCGGGGAGCTGTTTTTT
NA,many,TRBV6-1,TRBJ2-2,CASSEIVSNANTGELFF,TGTGCCAGCAGTGAAATAGTCAGTAACGCGAACACCGGGGAGCTGTTTTTT
TRBD2,medium-sized,TRBV5-1,TRBJ2-3,CASSAGTSEGTQYF,TGCGCCAGCAGCGCCGGGACTAGCGAGGGTACGCAGTATTTT
TRBD2,NA,TRBV4-1,TRBJ2-7,CASSQAWGASGDYEQYF,TGCGCCAGCAGCCAAGCATGGGGGGCTAGCGGGGACTACGAGCAGTACTTC
TRBD1,few,TRBV12-3/TRBV12-4,TRBJ2-2,CASRDFRTGRTGELFF,TGTGCCAGCAGAGATTTCCGGACAGGGCGAACCGGGGAGCTGTTTTTT
TRBD1,medium-sized,TRBV7-8,TRBJ2-7,CASSLAGQGAWEQYF,TGTGCCAGCAGCTTAGCGGGACAGGGGGCCTGGGAGCAGTACTTC
NA,many,TRBV7-2,TRBJ1-5,CASSLAGAGGQPQHF,TGTGCCAGCAGCTTAGCGGGGGCAGGAGGTCAGCCCCAGCATTTT
NA,medium-sized,TRBV28,TRBJ2-4,CASRSGVDIQYF,TGTGCCAGCAGGTCCGGGGTAGACATTCAGTACTTC
TRBD1,few,TRBV7-8,TRBJ1-5,CASSLGTGKDQPQHF,TGTGCCAGCAGCTTAGGGACAGGGAAAGATCAGCCCCAGCATTTT
TRBD2,medium-sized,TRBV20-1,TRBJ2-3,CSAFREADTQYF,TGCAGTGCCTTTCGGGAGGCAGATACGCAGTATTTT
NA,many,TRBV7-9,TRBJ1-5,CASSATGGNQPQHF,TGTGCCAGCAGCGCCACAGGAGGCAATCAGCCCCAGCATTTT
NA,many,TRBV11-3,TRBJ2-7,CASSSGRGSYEQYF,TGTGCCAGCAGCTCCGGCCGGGGGTCCTACGAGCAGTACTTC
NA,many,TRBV7-2,TRBJ1-1,CASSYTGIAEAFF,TGTGCCAGCAGCTATACAGGGATTGCTGAAGCTTTCTTT
TRBD1,NA,TRBV5-5,TRBJ2-3,CASSFGRDRARVTQYF,TGTGCCAGCAGCTTTGGGCGGGACAGGGCGCGGGTTACGCAGTATTTT
TRBD1,few,TRBV29-1,TRBJ1-1,CSVGTGEAFF,TGCAGCGTTGGGACAGGGGAAGCTTTCTTT
NA,many,TRBV5-1,TRBJ2-5,CASSPQASGETQYF,TGCGCCAGCAGCCCGCAGGCTAGTGGGGAGACCCAGTACTTC
NA,many,TRBV6-2/TRBV6-3,TRBJ1-2,CASRRTSEGGYTF,TGTGCCAGTCGACGGACGTCTGAAGGCGGCTACACCTTC
NA,many,TRBV7-2,TRBJ2-5,CASSLSLQTVQETQYF,TGTGCCAGCAGCTTATCTTTGCAAACCGTACAAGAGACCCAGTACTTC
NA,NA,TRBV5-1,TRBJ1-1,CASSLDGRRMNTEAFF,TGCGCCAGCAGCTTGGACGGCAGGAGGATGAACACTGAAGCTTTCTTT
NA,many,TRBV4-1,TRBJ1-6,CASSPRSRAGSPLHF,TGCGCCAGCAGCCCCCGTAGTCGGGCAGGTTCACCCCTCCACTTT
TRBD1,many,TRBV10-3,TRBJ1-2,CAISPQGAALGYTF,TGTGCCATCAGCCCACAGGGGGCGGCCCTCGGCTACACCTTC
NA,NA,TRBV10-3,TRBJ2-3,CAIRARPGDVPDTQYF,TGTGCCATCAGAGCCCGGCCAGGGGACGTCCCAGATACGCAGTATTTT
NA,NA,TRBV5-1,TRBJ1-5,CASSSNRHRNFQSSVQPQHF,TGCGCCAGCAGCTCAAATAGACACAGAAATTTCCAAAGTAGTGTTCAGCCCCAGCATTTT
NA,many,TRBV6-2/TRBV6-3,TRBJ2-4,CASSLWDSAKNIQYF,TGTGCCAGCAGTCTCTGGGATTCAGCCAAAAACATTCAGTACTTC
NA,many,TRBV19,TRBJ2-2,CASSIRHRTGELFF,TGTGCCAGTAGTATACGACACCGCACCGGGGAGCTGTTTTTT
NA,medium-sized,TRBV29-1,TRBJ1-1,CSVELGVNTEAFF,TGCAGCGTTGAGCTGGGGGTTAACACTGAAGCTTTCTTT
NA,few,TRBV7-3,TRBJ2-2,CASSDTVLVGGELFF,TGTGCCAGCAGCGATACGGTCCTAGTAGGCGGGGAGCTGTTTTTT
TRBD1,NA,TRBV30,TRBJ2-1,CAAGTGNNEQFF,TGTGCCGCCGGGACAGGGAACAATGAGCAGTTCTTC
TRBD1,NA,TRBV4-3,TRBJ2-7,CASSQYTGAAYEQYF,TGCGCCAGCAGCCAGTATACAGGGGCGGCTTACGAGCAGTACTTC
NA,many,TRBV6-4,TRBJ2-3,CASSGGGDTDTQYF,TGTGCCAGCAGTGGGGGGGGCGACACAGATACGCAGTATTTT
NA,NA,TRBV6-6,TRBJ1-1,CASSYSLRASTNTEAFF,TGTGCCAGCAGTTACTCACTCCGGGCGTCAACTAACACTGAAGCTTTCTTT
NA,many,TRBV12-3/TRBV12-4,TRBJ1-1,CASNPSSGGTEAFF,TGTGCCAGCAACCCCTCTTCGGGGGGCACTGAAGCTTTCTTT
NA,medium-sized,TRBV6-5,TRBJ2-5,CASRRHETQYF,TGTGCCAGCAGGAGACACGAGACCCAGTACTTC
NA,medium-sized,TRBV13,TRBJ2-6,CASSPLAGANVLTF,TGTGCCAGCAGCCCCCTAGCCGGGGCCAACGTCCTGACTTTC
NA,medium-sized,TRBV20-1,TRBJ2-5,CSVVTSVETQYF,TGCAGTGTCGTGACTAGTGTCGAGACCCAGTACTTC
TRBD1,few,TRBV27,TRBJ1-1,CASSFRGRTEAFF,TGTGCCAGCAGTTTCAGGGGGCGGACTGAAGCTTTCTTT
NA,many,TRBV18,TRBJ2-2,CASSPERNTGELFF,TGTGCCAGCTCACCAGAACGGAACACCGGGGAGCTGTTTTTT
NA,many,TRBV9,TRBJ2-1,CASSPHLSGYEQFF,TGTGCCAGCAGCCCCCACCTTTCGGGCTATGAGCAGTTCTTC
NA,NA,TRBV12-3/TRBV12-4,TRBJ2-2,CASRGMIDTGELFF,TGTGCCAGCAGGGGGATGATTGACACCGGGGAGCTGTTTTTT
TRBD1,many,TRBV9,TRBJ2-1,CASRGQGTDEQFF,TGTGCCAGCAGAGGACAGGGGACGGATGAGCAGTTCTTC
TRBD1,many,TRBV18,TRBJ1-2,CASLDRAALSGYTF,TGTGCCAGCCTGGACAGGGCGGCTCTCTCTGGCTACACCTTC
TRBD1,many,TRBV4-1,TRBJ2-6,CASSPGQAISGANVLTF,TGCGCCAGCAGCCCGGGACAGGCAATCTCTGGGGCCAACGTCCTGACTTTC
NA,medium-sized,TRBV20-1,TRBJ2-1,CSARDGSSYNEQFF,TGCAGTGCTAGAGACGGTAGCTCCTACAATGAGCAGTTCTTC
NA,few,TRBV27,TRBJ1-5,CASSLVGGSQPQHF,TGTGCCAGCAGTTTGGTTGGCGGAAGTCAGCCCCAGCATTTT
NA,medium-sized,TRBV20-1,TRBJ1-2,CGGDGYTF,TGCGGGGGGGATGGCTACACCTTC
NA,few,TRBV6-5,TRBJ1-4,CASSLTGAYNEKLFF,TGTGCCAGCAGTTTAACGGGGGCCTATAATGAAAAACTGTTTTTT
NA,medium-sized,TRBV5-1,TRBJ1-5,CASSPVTGGNQPQHF,TGCGCCAGCAGCCCCGTCACAGGCGGCAATCAGCCCCAGCATTTT
NA,many,TRBV6-6,TRBJ2-1,CASNSYNEQFF,TGTGCCAGCAACTCCTACAATGAGCAGTTCTTC
NA,NA,TRBV7-3,TRBJ1-6,CASSLYGGRSPLHF,TGTGCCAGCAGCTTATATGGGGGTCGATCACCCCTCCACTTT